A selection of T cell receptor beta chains follows, all from one sample in a study of graft-versus-host responses after intestinal transplantation. Generated by immunoSEQ multiplex PCR, the TCRdb table keeps only in-frame clones and is missing some. The data show several thousand clones, around 75% seen once. The source material was ileum tissue, sampled 105 days after intestinal transplantation. Receptor source: a human patient who received an intestinal transplant, so some T cells may come from the graft donor. Each CDR3 is given with its conserved first and last residue. The order of the fields is V gene, D gene, J gene, clone size, CDR3 DNA, CDR3 protein. The D gene is left open where the match is weak. Clone size, where shown, is once, few, many, or a class for clones that have expanded.

>TRBV2|NA|TRBJ2-5|NA
TGTGCCAGCAGTGAAGCCACCTCACTAGCAATCGGAGAGACCCAGTACTTC
CASSEATSLAIGETQYF
>TRBV2|TRBD1|TRBJ2-7|NA
TGTGCCAGCAGCCAAGGGGGCAGGGGGCTGTCCTACGAGCAGTACTTC
CASSQGGRGLSYEQYF
>TRBV10-2|TRBD2|TRBJ2-7|NA
TGCGCCAGCACTCAGACTAGCGGGATTGATAAAATCGAGCAGTACTTC
CASTQTSGIDKIEQYF
>TRBV19|NA|TRBJ1-5|NA
TGTGCCAGTAGTACTCGACTTTTGGGGGGCAATCAGCCCCAGCATTTT
CASSTRLLGGNQPQHF
>TRBV5-1|NA|TRBJ1-2|once
TGCGCCAGCAGCTTATTCAGTCCCCTCTATGGCTACACCTTC
CASSLFSPLYGYTF
>TRBV2|NA|TRBJ2-7|few
TGTGCCAGCAGGAGTACTAGCTCCTACGAGCAGTACTTC
CASRSTSSYEQYF
>TRBV28|NA|TRBJ1-3|NA
TGTGCCAGCAGTTTATCAAACTCTGGAAACACCATATATTTT
CASSLSNSGNTIYF
>TRBV4-2|NA|TRBJ2-3|NA
TGTGCCAGCAGCCAAGTGCCCCCGACCTACAGAAACACAGATACGCAGTATTTT
CASSQVPPTYRNTDTQYF
>TRBV14|NA|TRBJ2-3|NA
TGTGCCAGCAGCGACAGCACAGATACGCAGTATTTT
CASSDSTDTQYF
>TRBV11-2|TRBD1|TRBJ1-1|few
TGTGCCAGCAAACCGGGACAGAGCAACACTGAAGCTTTCTTT
CASKPGQSNTEAFF
>TRBV15|NA|TRBJ2-6|NA
TGTGCCACCAGCAGAGATTTTAGAGGTGGGGCCAACGTCCTGACTTTC
CATSRDFRGGANVLTF
>TRBV4-2|NA|TRBJ1-3|NA
TGTGCCAGCAGCCAAGAGGAGACGGTCTCTGGAAACACCATATATTTT
CASSQEETVSGNTIYF
>TRBV5-1|NA|TRBJ2-3|NA
TGCGCCAGCAGTCCTGACCCCCCCATGGATACGCAGTATTTT
CASSPDPPMDTQYF
>TRBV5-1|TRBD2|TRBJ2-5|NA
TGCGCCAGCAGCCTGGGACTAGCGGGGAGGTTCCTCCAAGAGACCCAGTACTTC
CASSLGLAGRFLQETQYF
>TRBV2|NA|TRBJ2-1|NA
TGTGCCAGCAAGGCGGGAATCATCAATGAGCAGTTCTTC
CASKAGIINEQFF
>TRBV10-1|NA|TRBJ2-5|NA
TGCGCCAGCAGTGAAGGGGGGGCGCGTTCGGAGACCCAGTACTTC
CASSEGGARSETQYF
>TRBV18|NA|TRBJ2-2|NA
TGTGCCAGCTCACCACCGTTGCGAGGGCCGACCGGGGAGCTGTTTTTT
CASSPPLRGPTGELFF